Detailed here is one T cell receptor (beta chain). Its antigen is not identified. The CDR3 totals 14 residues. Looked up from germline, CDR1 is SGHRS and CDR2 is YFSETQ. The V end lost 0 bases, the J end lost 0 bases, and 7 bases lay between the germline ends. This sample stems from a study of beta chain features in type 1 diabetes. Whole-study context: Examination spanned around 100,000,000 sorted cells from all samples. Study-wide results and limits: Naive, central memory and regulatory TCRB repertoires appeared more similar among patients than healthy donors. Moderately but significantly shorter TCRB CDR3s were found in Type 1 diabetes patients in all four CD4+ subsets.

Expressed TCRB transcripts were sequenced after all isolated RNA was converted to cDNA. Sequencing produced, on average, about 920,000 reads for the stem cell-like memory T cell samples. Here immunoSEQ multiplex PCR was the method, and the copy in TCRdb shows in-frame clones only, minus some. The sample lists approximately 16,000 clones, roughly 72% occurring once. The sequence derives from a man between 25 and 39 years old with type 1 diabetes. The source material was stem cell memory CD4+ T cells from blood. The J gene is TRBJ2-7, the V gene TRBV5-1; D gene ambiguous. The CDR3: CASSLGGSSYEQYF. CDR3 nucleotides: TGCGCCAGCAGCTTGGGAGGTAGCTCCTACGAGCAGTACTTC.